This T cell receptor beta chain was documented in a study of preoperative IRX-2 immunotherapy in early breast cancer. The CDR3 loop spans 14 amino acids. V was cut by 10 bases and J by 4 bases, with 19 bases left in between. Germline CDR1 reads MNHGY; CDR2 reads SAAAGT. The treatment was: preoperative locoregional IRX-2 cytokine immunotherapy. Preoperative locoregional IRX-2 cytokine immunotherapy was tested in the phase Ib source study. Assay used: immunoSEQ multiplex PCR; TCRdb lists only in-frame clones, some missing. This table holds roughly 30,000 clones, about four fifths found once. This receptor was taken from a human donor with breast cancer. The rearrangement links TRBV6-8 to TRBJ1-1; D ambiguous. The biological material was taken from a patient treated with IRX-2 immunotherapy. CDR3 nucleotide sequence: TGTGCCATCAGAAAGTCTAATGGAGCCACTGAAGCTTTCTTT. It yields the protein CAIRKSNGATEAFF.